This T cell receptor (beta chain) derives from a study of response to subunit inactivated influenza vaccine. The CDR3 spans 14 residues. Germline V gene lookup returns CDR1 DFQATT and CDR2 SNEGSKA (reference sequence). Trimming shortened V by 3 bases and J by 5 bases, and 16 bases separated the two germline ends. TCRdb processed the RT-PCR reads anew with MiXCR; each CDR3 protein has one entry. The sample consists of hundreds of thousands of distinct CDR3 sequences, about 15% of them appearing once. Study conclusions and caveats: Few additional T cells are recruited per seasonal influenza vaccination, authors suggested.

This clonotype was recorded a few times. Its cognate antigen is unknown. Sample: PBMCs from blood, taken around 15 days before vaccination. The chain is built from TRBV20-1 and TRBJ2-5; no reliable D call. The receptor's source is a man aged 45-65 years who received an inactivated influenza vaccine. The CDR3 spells CSARESGVGETQYF. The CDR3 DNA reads TGCAGTGCTAGGGAATCTGGGGTCGGGGAGACCCAGTACTTC.